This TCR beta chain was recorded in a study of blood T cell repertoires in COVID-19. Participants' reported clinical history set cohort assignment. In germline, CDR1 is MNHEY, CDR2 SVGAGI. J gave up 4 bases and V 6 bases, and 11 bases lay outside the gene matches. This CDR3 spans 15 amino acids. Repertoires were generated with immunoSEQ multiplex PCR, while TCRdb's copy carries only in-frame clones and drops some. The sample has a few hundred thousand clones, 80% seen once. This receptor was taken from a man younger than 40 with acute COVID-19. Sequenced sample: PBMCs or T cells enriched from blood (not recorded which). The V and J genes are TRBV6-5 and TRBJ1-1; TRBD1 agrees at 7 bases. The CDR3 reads CASSLMTGISTEAFF. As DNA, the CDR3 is TGTGCCAGCAGCCTGATGACAGGGATAAGCACTGAAGCTTTCTTT.